These T cell receptor beta chains were read from a single sample in a study of blood T cells in healthy people across ages. TCRdb reprocessed the 5' RACE reads via MiXCR and lists one record per CDR3 protein. The table shows about 1.4 million distinct CDR3 sequences, with roughly 60% occurring only once. Source material: blood. The receptors originated from a man between 18 and 29 years old in good health. Both conserved end residues are part of each CDR3. The D gene is left open where the match is weak. Only part of the rows carry a size: once, few, many, or a class if the clone is expanded.

j_gene: TRBJ2-1
v_gene: TRBV12-3/TRBV12-4
d_gene: TRBD2
abundance: once
CDR3aa: CASSHTSGRGGEQFF
CDR3nt: TGTGCCAGCAGCCATACTAGCGGGCGAGGTGGTGAGCAGTTCTTC

j_gene: TRBJ2-1
v_gene: TRBV5-6
d_gene: .
abundance: .
CDR3aa: CASSLDVEQFF
CDR3nt: TGTGCCAGCAGCTTGGATGTTGAGCAGTTCTTC

j_gene: TRBJ2-3
v_gene: TRBV4-2
d_gene: .
abundance: few
CDR3aa: CASSNSRGGMDTQYF
CDR3nt: TGTGCCAGCAGCAACTCAAGGGGGGGGATGGATACGCAGTATTTT

j_gene: TRBJ2-5
v_gene: TRBV7-6
d_gene: TRBD1
abundance: .
CDR3aa: CASSLKQGAWETQYF
CDR3nt: TGTGCCAGCAGCTTGAAACAGGGGGCGTGGGAGACCCAGTACTTC

j_gene: TRBJ1-6
v_gene: TRBV6-1
d_gene: TRBD1
abundance: .
CDR3aa: CASSPRVYRGSSSPLHF
CDR3nt: TGTGCCAGCAGCCCCCGAGTATACAGGGGAAGTAGTTCACCCCTCCACTTT

j_gene: TRBJ2-5
v_gene: TRBV6-5
d_gene: .
abundance: .
CDR3aa: CASSYSLPGETQYF
CDR3nt: TGTGCCAGCAGTTACTCCTTACCGGGAGAGACCCAGTACTTC

j_gene: TRBJ2-5
v_gene: TRBV20-1
d_gene: .
abundance: .
CDR3aa: CSANQASETQYF
CDR3nt: TGCAGTGCAAACCAGGCGAGTGAGACCCAGTACTTC

j_gene: TRBJ2-1
v_gene: TRBV2
d_gene: .
abundance: .
CDR3aa: CARTRPNYNEQFF
CDR3nt: TGTGCCAGAACTCGACCCAACTACAATGAGCAGTTCTTC

j_gene: TRBJ2-1
v_gene: TRBV20-1
d_gene: .
abundance: .
CDR3aa: CSARTERASYNEQFF
CDR3nt: TGCAGTGCTAGAACGGAGCGGGCGTCCTACAATGAGCAGTTCTTC

j_gene: TRBJ2-5
v_gene: TRBV27
d_gene: .
abundance: .
CDR3aa: CASTPGLGRQEAQYF
CDR3nt: TGTGCCAGCACCCCCGGACTGGGACGCCAAGAGGCCCAGTACTTC

j_gene: TRBJ2-7
v_gene: TRBV20-1
d_gene: .
abundance: .
CDR3aa: CSAREVTGFEQYF
CDR3nt: TGCAGTGCTAGGGAGGTGACAGGTTTCGAGCAGTACTTC

j_gene: TRBJ2-5
v_gene: TRBV4-1
d_gene: .
abundance: few
CDR3aa: CASSQDIAGETQYF
CDR3nt: TGCGCCAGCAGCCAAGATATAGCAGGAGAGACCCAGTACTTC

j_gene: TRBJ2-5
v_gene: TRBV15
d_gene: .
abundance: few
CDR3aa: CATSRDRGNQETQYF
CDR3nt: TGTGCCACCAGCAGAGATAGGGGGAACCAAGAGACCCAGTACTTC

j_gene: TRBJ1-1
v_gene: TRBV5-4
d_gene: .
abundance: .
CDR3aa: CASSLGGSREPEAFF
CDR3nt: TGTGCCAGCAGCTTGGGGGGAAGCAGGGAGCCTGAAGCTTTCTTT

j_gene: TRBJ2-7
v_gene: TRBV21-1
d_gene: .
abundance: few
CDR3aa: CASSKSGLAGTYEQYF
CDR3nt: TGTGCCAGCAGCAAATCGGGGCTAGCGGGGACCTACGAGCAGTACTTC

j_gene: TRBJ1-2
v_gene: TRBV6-1
d_gene: .
abundance: .
CDR3aa: CASSDPGYGYTF
CDR3nt: TGTGCCAGCAGTGATCCCGGCTATGGCTACACCTTC

j_gene: TRBJ1-2
v_gene: TRBV29-1
d_gene: .
abundance: .
CDR3aa: CSVLQVVAGYTF
CDR3nt: TGCAGCGTTCTTCAGGTGGTTGCTGGCTACACCTTC

j_gene: TRBJ1-1
v_gene: TRBV4-1
d_gene: TRBD1
abundance: .
CDR3aa: CASSQSPGTGFLLEDTEAFF
CDR3nt: TGCGCCAGCAGCCAGTCTCCCGGGACAGGGTTTCTGTTGGAGGACACTGAAGCTTTCTTT

j_gene: TRBJ2-1
v_gene: TRBV5-6
d_gene: TRBD2
abundance: .
CDR3aa: CASSPRTSGGAPNEQFF
CDR3nt: TGTGCCAGCAGCCCCCGGACTAGCGGGGGGGCCCCGAATGAGCAGTTCTTC

j_gene: TRBJ2-7
v_gene: TRBV9
d_gene: .
abundance: .
CDR3aa: CASSVGGSGYEQYF
CDR3nt: TGTGCCAGCAGCGTAGGAGGGAGCGGGTACGAGCAGTACTTC

j_gene: TRBJ2-1
v_gene: TRBV12-3/TRBV12-4
d_gene: TRBD2
abundance: few
CDR3aa: CASSLVWASGSLNEQFF
CDR3nt: TGTGCCAGCAGTTTAGTCTGGGCTAGCGGGAGTTTGAATGAGCAGTTCTTC

j_gene: TRBJ2-1
v_gene: TRBV9
d_gene: TRBD2
abundance: once
CDR3aa: CASSVAAGGSWNEQFF
CDR3nt: TGTGCCAGCAGCGTAGCAGCGGGGGGCTCTTGGAATGAGCAGTTCTTC

j_gene: TRBJ2-7
v_gene: TRBV20-1
d_gene: .
abundance: few
CDR3aa: CSATSSGNYEQYF
CDR3nt: TGCAGTGCAACATCTTCTGGGAATTACGAGCAGTACTTC

j_gene: TRBJ1-1
v_gene: TRBV4-1
d_gene: TRBD1
abundance: once
CDR3aa: CASRRTGQDTEAFF
CDR3nt: TGCGCCAGCAGAAGGACAGGGCAGGACACTGAAGCTTTCTTT

j_gene: TRBJ2-7
v_gene: TRBV28
d_gene: .
abundance: .
CDR3aa: CASSLVAQDSLPSYEQYF
CDR3nt: TGTGCCAGCAGCTTAGTCGCCCAGGACAGCCTTCCCTCCTACGAGCAGTACTTC

j_gene: TRBJ1-6
v_gene: TRBV4-2
d_gene: .
abundance: .
CDR3aa: CASSQAGDLVRIRTPLHF
CDR3nt: TGTGCCAGCAGCCAAGCCGGCGACCTCGTTAGGATAAGGACACCCCTCCACTTT

j_gene: TRBJ2-7
v_gene: TRBV11-2
d_gene: .
abundance: few
CDR3aa: CASSLDFLASYEQYF
CDR3nt: TGTGCCAGCAGCTTAGACTTTCTCGCCTCCTACGAGCAGTACTTC

j_gene: TRBJ1-4
v_gene: TRBV12-3/TRBV12-4
d_gene: .
abundance: .
CDR3aa: CASSLGQKNEKLFF
CDR3nt: TGTGCCAGCAGTTTGGGTCAGAAAAATGAAAAACTGTTTTTT

j_gene: TRBJ2-1
v_gene: TRBV9
d_gene: TRBD2
abundance: once
CDR3aa: CASRGGISSYNEQFF
CDR3nt: TGTGCCAGCAGGGGGGGGATAAGCTCCTACAATGAGCAGTTCTTC